This passage covers 31 T cell receptor beta chains from one sample sequenced in a study of CD8 T cells in Susac syndrome. RNA, at 0.5 to 1 ug, was reverse transcribed with random hexamers. Using its own MiXCR run on the immunoSEQ multiplex PCR reads, TCRdb lists one record per CDR3 protein. The repertoire holds a few hundred thousand distinct CDR3 sequences, with about 91% as singletons. Material for sequencing was CD4+ T cells from PBMCs. These receptors were collected from a human donor with multiple sclerosis.

The rearrangement links TRBV23-1 to TRBJ1-5, with a weak D call TRBD1 (5 bases). Being an ORF, TRBV23-1 has a function that is uncertain. This CDR3 comprises 19 residues. Between the trimmed V and J ends, which lost 0 bases and 7 bases, there was a span of 25 bases. CDR3 bases: TGCGCCAGCAGTCAATCGGGTCGACAGACACGAAATATATCACAGCCCCAGCATTTT. Amino acids: CASSQSGRQTRNISQPQHF.

The CDR3 region is CATRQGTSTDTQYF. The CDR3 DNA reads TGTGCCACCCGACAGGGGACTAGCACAGATACGCAGTATTTT. The genes are TRBV19 and TRBJ2-3; 8 positions agree with TRBD1. The germline gives CDR1 LNHDA, CDR2 SQIVND (reference sequence). The trim removed 10 bases at V and 0 bases at J, leaving 6 bases unmatched. The CDR3 runs to 14 residues. Full variable domain (remainder filled in from reference TRBV19 and TRBJ2-3): DGGITQSPKYLFRKEGQNVTLSCEQNLNHDAMYWYRQDPGQGLRLIYYSQIVNDFQKGDIAEGYSVSREKKESFPLTVTSAQKNPTAFYLCATRQGTSTDTQYFGPGTRLTVL.

This chain links TRBV28 with TRBJ2-3, with a weak D call TRBD2 (6 bases). The CDR3 runs 15 residues. With 4 bases removed from V and 1 base from J, the gap between germline ends came to 12 bases. The germline V gene encodes CDR1 MDHEN and CDR2 SYDVKM. The CDR3 sequence is CASSSPASGTDTQYF. In DNA, the CDR3 is TGTGCCAGCAGTTCCCCCGCTAGCGGCACAGATACGCAGTATTTT.

This clonotype occurred once. The chain joins TRBV4-1 to TRBJ1-3, with 7 bases lining up with TRBD1. The CDR3 extends over 15 amino acids. CDR1 is MGHRA and CDR2 is YSYEKL in the germline V gene. The ends lost 0 bases at V and 8 bases at J; junction bases unmatched: 7. CDR3 DNA sequence: TGCGCCAGCAGCCAAGACTCGGGACAGATTGACACCATATATTTT. Amino acid sequence: CASSQDSGQIDTIYF.

The rearrangement links TRBV18 to TRBJ1-4; the match to TRBD1 covers 9 bases. Germline CDR1 reads KGHSH; CDR2 reads LQKENI. CDR3 length equals 15 residues. Trimming took 1 base from V and 6 from J; bases not matched to a gene: 3. DNA of the CDR3: TGTGCCAGCTCACCACGGGGACAGGGTGATGAAAAACTGTTTTTT. Translated, it gives CASSPRGQGDEKLFF.

The chain carries TRBV6-2 or TRBV6-3 and TRBJ2-1; TRBD2 matches 14 bases. Per the germline V gene, CDR1 is MNHEY and CDR2 is SVGEGT. CDR3 length: 17 residues. V shed 1 base and J 9 bases; nucleotides not matched to a gene: 8. Here the CDR3 DNA reads TGTGCCAGCAGTTACTGGTCGGGGACTAGCGGGAGTAGTGAGCAGTTCTTC. Translation gives CASSYWSGTSGSSEQFF.

This clonotype has only one observation. This chain links TRBV7-2 with TRBJ2-5; the match to TRBD1 covers 9 bases. This CDR3 spans 14 amino acids. Germline trimming cut 5 bases from V and 6 bases from J; bases unmatched to any gene: 7. CDR1 is SGHTA, CDR2 FQGNSA, per germline. The CDR3 sequence: CASSRDREEKTQYF. CDR3 coding DNA: TGTGCCAGCAGCAGGGACAGGGAGGAGAAGACCCAGTACTTC.

The chain recombines TRBV2 with TRBJ2-3, with D possibly being TRBD1 (5 bases). Germline values: CDR1 SNHLY, CDR2 FYNNEI. The CDR3 has 14 amino acids. V lost 5 bases and J lost 5, with 14 bases in between. As DNA, the CDR3 is TGTGCCAGCAGTCTTGGGCTAGGGGAAGATACGCAGTATTTT. Its translation: CASSLGLGEDTQYF.

The rearrangement uses TRBV4-2 and TRBJ2-1; D unclear. Per the germline V gene, CDR1 is LGHNA and CDR2 is YNFKEQ. The CDR3 is 17 residues long. The V gene lost 6 bases and the J gene lost 0 bases, with 18 bases spanning the gap. CDR3 bases: TGTGCCAGCAGGCAAACCCCGGCGGCGAGCTCCTACAATGAGCAGTTCTTC. It yields the protein CASRQTPAASSYNEQFF.

The V gene is TRBV4-1, the J gene TRBJ2-3; D gene ambiguous. The length of the CDR3 is 13 residues. V lost 1 base and J lost 8, with 10 bases in between. Per the germline V gene, CDR1 is MGHRA and CDR2 is YSYEKL. This CDR3 reads CASSQVDGFTQYF. CDR3 DNA: TGCGCCAGCAGCCAAGTCGACGGATTTACGCAGTATTTT.

The chain carries TRBV7-2 and TRBJ2-3; D uncertain. Trimming shortened V by 0 bases and J by 2 bases, and 6 bases separated the two germline ends. The CDR3 has 14 amino acids. Per germline, CDR1 SGHTA and CDR2 FQGNSA. Here the CDR3 reads CASSLAMATDTQYF. CDR3 DNA: TGTGCCAGCAGCTTAGCGATGGCCACAGATACGCAGTATTTT.

The V and J genes are TRBV7-9 and TRBJ2-2; 10 nucleotides line up with TRBD2. V shed 4 bases and J 6 bases; nucleotides not matched to a gene: 2. CDR1 is SEHNR, CDR2 FQNEAQ, per germline (reference sequence). The CDR3 is 14 residues long. The CDR3: CASSSLAGAGELFF. The CDR3 coding sequence is TGTGCCAGCAGCTCGCTAGCGGGAGCCGGGGAGCTGTTTTTT.

The chain joins TRBV29-1 to TRBJ2-1; a possible D gene is TRBD2 (6 bases). In germline, CDR1 is SQVTM, CDR2 ANQGSEA. The CDR3 loop spans 15 amino acids. Trimming shortened V by 7 bases and J by 5 bases, and 21 bases separated the two germline ends. DNA for the CDR3: TGCAGCGGGGGGTGGAGGGGCCAATCACACAATGAGCAGTTCTTC. As protein: CSGGWRGQSHNEQFF.

This clonotype was seen once. The rearrangement uses TRBV11-2 and TRBJ2-3; D ambiguous. The CDR3 runs to 14 residues. V gave up 1 base and J gave up 4 bases, with 9 bases separating them. Germline lookup yields CDR1 SGHAT and CDR2 FQNNGV. The CDR3 region is CASSLGAPADTQYF. The CDR3 coding sequence is TGTGCCAGCAGCTTAGGCGCCCCGGCAGATACGCAGTATTTT.

The genes are TRBV7-2 and TRBJ2-3, with 7 positions matching TRBD1. Germline CDR1 SGHTA, CDR2 FQGNSA. Losses at the gene ends were 5 bases for V and 2 bases for J; bases not matched to a gene: 4. The CDR3 runs 14 residues. The CDR3 reads CASSPDRATDTQYF. CDR3 nucleotides: TGTGCCAGCAGCCCTGACAGGGCCACAGATACGCAGTATTTT.

This clonotype was picked up one time. This chain connects TRBV7-9 to TRBJ2-3; 7 bases line up with TRBD1. The V gene's germline CDR1 is SEHNR and CDR2 FQNEAQ (reference sequence). The junction had 6 bases not matched to a gene; V was cut back by 7 bases and J by 2 bases. This CDR3 region has 14 residues. The CDR3 DNA follows: TGTGCCAGCATCCGACAGGGTTCCACAGATACGCAGTATTTT. Amino acids: CASIRQGSTDTQYF.

In DNA form, the CDR3 reads TGTGCCAGCAGCCAAATTGGACTTTATGGCTACACCTTC. It codes for CASSQIGLYGYTF. The chain is built from TRBV3-1 and TRBJ1-2, with D unresolved. Per germline, CDR1 LGHDT and CDR2 YNNKEL (reference sequence). Trimming shortened V by 2 bases and J by 5 bases, and 9 bases separated the two germline ends. The CDR3 is 13 residues long.

The genes are TRBV20-1 and TRBJ1-2; a possible D gene is TRBD1 (5 bases). This CDR3 spans 13 amino acids. Germline assignment: CDR1 DFQATT and CDR2 SNEGSKA (reference sequence). V was cut by 3 bases and J by 4 bases, with 12 bases left in between. CDR3 amino acids: CSARGDDSYGYTF. The DNA of the CDR3 is TGCAGTGCTAGGGGAGATGACAGCTATGGCTACACCTTC.

V usage is TRBV3-1 and J usage is TRBJ1-2, with D unresolved. The CDR3 is 16 residues long. V lost 4 bases, J lost 1 base, and 16 bases lay in between. In germline, CDR1 is LGHDT, CDR2 YNNKEL (reference sequence). The CDR3 DNA reads as TGTGCCAGCAGCCCACGATCTGGACGGATTAACTATGGCTACACCTTC. This gives the protein CASSPRSGRINYGYTF. The variable domain in full, completed from reference TRBV3-1 and TRBJ1-2, reads DTAVSQTPKYLVTQMGNDKSIKCEQNLGHDTMYWYKQDSKKFLKIMFSYNNKELIINETVPNRFSPKSPDKAHLNLHINSLELGDSAVYFCASSPRSGRINYGYTFGSGTRLTVV.

This chain connects TRBV7-2 to TRBJ1-1; D is unclear. The CDR3 totals 13 residues. CDR1 is SGHTA and CDR2 is FQGNSA in the germline V gene. Between the trimmed V and J ends, which lost 8 bases and 4 bases, there was a span of 14 bases. CDR3 amino acids: CASGLSRSTEAFF. In DNA form, the CDR3 reads TGTGCCAGCGGGCTTAGTAGGAGCACTGAAGCTTTCTTT.

A few counts support this clonotype. This rearrangement joins TRBV24-1 to TRBJ2-1; D is possibly TRBD2 (6 bases). CDR1 is KGHDR, CDR2 SFDVKD, per germline. V dropped 5 bases and J dropped 4 bases, with 8 bases sitting between them. There are 13 residues in the CDR3. This chain's CDR3 is CATSGGGYNEQFF. The CDR3 nucleotides are TGTGCCACCAGTGGTGGGGGGTACAATGAGCAGTTCTTC.

The J gene is TRBJ2-1, the V gene TRBV20-1, with TRBD2 matching over 7 bases. There are 16 residues in the CDR3. V lost 3 bases and J lost 0; bases outside the gene matches: 8. The germline V gene has CDR1 DFQATT and CDR2 SNEGSKA (reference sequence). CDR3 DNA: TGCAGTGCTAGGGATAGCGGGTTCCGCTCCTACAATGAGCAGTTCTTC. Protein sequence: CSARDSGFRSYNEQFF.

The CDR3 DNA reads as TGCGCCAGCAGCTTGGCCTCGGCGGGAGACACCGGGGAGCTGTTTTTT. Translation: CASSLASAGDTGELFF. V gene TRBV5-1 combines with J gene TRBJ2-2, with 7 bases identical to TRBD2. The junction had 5 bases not matched to a gene; V was cut back by 0 bases and J by 3 bases. The V gene's germline CDR1 is SGHRS and CDR2 YFSETQ. The CDR3 totals 16 residues.

The V call is TRBV29-1, the J call TRBJ1-1; a weak D match, TRBD1 (5 bases). From germline, CDR1 is SQVTM and CDR2 ANQGSEA. Trimming took off 3 bases at V and 11 bases at J, with 22 bases between the two ends. The CDR3 runs 14 residues. This chain's CDR3 is CSVEDPGKHSGAFF. The CDR3 DNA reads TGCAGCGTTGAGGATCCGGGGAAACACTCAGGGGCTTTCTTT.

The CDR3 nucleotides are TGTGCCAGCAGCTTGGGTAGGGGTACCCCTTACGAGCAGTACTTC. It specifies CASSLGRGTPYEQYF. The chain has TRBV5-4 and TRBJ2-7; maybe TRBD1 (5 bases). V lost 0 bases and J 4 bases, leaving 14 bases between the germline ends. CDR1 and CDR2 from the germline V gene are SGHNT and YYREEE (reference sequence). This CDR3 is 15 amino acids long.

The CDR3 region has the DNA TGCGCCAGCAGCACTGGGACGGAGTCCGATGGCTACACCTTC. Protein: CASSTGTESDGYTF. The chain combines TRBV5-1 with TRBJ1-2; a weak D match, TRBD1 (5 bases). This CDR3 is built from 14 residues. Trimming left V 4 bases short and J 6 bases short, with 16 bases between. Germline V gives CDR1 SGHRS, CDR2 YFSETQ.

The chain links TRBV11-3 to TRBJ2-2, with D possibly TRBD2 on 5 matching bases. Trimming stripped 5 bases from V and 7 bases from J, with 23 bases between. The CDR3 sequence is 17 residues long. From germline, CDR1 is SGHNT and CDR2 YENEEA. CDR3 sequence reads: CASSASGWGVAGGELFF. In nucleotides, the CDR3 is TGTGCCAGCAGCGCAAGCGGTTGGGGAGTCGCGGGCGGGGAGCTGTTTTTT.

The chain couples TRBV7-9 to TRBJ2-5; D may correspond to TRBD1 or TRBD2 (5 bases each). The V end lost 8 bases, the J end lost 2 bases, and 15 bases lay between the germline ends. Germline V gene sequence: CDR1 SEHNR, CDR2 FQNEAQ (reference sequence). There are 14 residues in the CDR3. The CDR3 sequence: CASSAGGAQETQYF. The CDR3 DNA is TGTGCCAGCTCCGCGGGTGGGGCGCAAGAGACCCAGTACTTC.

The chain recombines TRBV6-2 or TRBV6-3 with TRBJ1-4, with TRBD1 identical over 9 bases. Germline V gives CDR1 MNHEY, CDR2 SVGEGT. Trimming at V came to 2 bases and at J to 5 bases, leaving 9 bases not matched to a gene. This CDR3 has 17 residues. CDR3 residues: CASSYLQRDRVNEKLFF. The CDR3 nucleotides are TGTGCCAGCAGTTACCTCCAGAGGGACAGGGTAAATGAAAAACTGTTTTTT.

The V and J genes are TRBV3-1 and TRBJ2-3, with 14 bases fitting TRBD2. Germline-derived CDR1 and CDR2 are LGHDT and YNNKEL (reference sequence). V shed 5 bases, J shed 1 base, and the junction held 11 bases outside the gene matches. CDR3 size: 19 residues. The CDR3 loop reads CASSKTTSGGARGTDTQYF. The CDR3 DNA is TGTGCCAGCAGCAAGACGACTAGCGGGGGGGCGCGCGGCACAGATACGCAGTATTTT.

The rearrangement uses TRBV5-4 and TRBJ1-1; D is perhaps TRBD1 (5 bases). Trimming stripped 6 bases from V and 1 base from J, with 13 bases between. The germline gives CDR1 SGHNT, CDR2 YYREEE (reference sequence). The CDR3 runs 14 residues. In DNA form, the CDR3 reads TGTGCCAGCACCGCGGACAAGGCGAACACTGAAGCTTTCTTT. Translation: CASTADKANTEAFF.